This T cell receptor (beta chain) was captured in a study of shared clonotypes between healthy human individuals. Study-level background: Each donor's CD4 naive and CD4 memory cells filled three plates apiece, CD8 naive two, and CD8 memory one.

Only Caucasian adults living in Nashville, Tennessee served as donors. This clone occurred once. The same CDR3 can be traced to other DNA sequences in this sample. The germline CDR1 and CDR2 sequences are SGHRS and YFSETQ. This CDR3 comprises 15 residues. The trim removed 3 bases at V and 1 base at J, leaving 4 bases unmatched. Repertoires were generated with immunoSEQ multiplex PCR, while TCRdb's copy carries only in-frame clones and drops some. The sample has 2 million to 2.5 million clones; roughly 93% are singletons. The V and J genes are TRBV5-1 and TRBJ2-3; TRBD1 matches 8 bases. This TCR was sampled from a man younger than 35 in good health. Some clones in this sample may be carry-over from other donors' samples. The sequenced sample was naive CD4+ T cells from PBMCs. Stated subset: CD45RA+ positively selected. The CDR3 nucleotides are TGCGCCAGCAGCTCCGGGACAGGAGGCACAGATACGCAGTATTTT. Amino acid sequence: CASSSGTGGTDTQYF. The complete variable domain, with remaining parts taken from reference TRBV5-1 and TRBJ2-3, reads KAGVTQTPRYLIKTRGQQVTLSCSPISGHRSVSWYQQTPGQGLQFLFEYFSETQRNKGNFPGRFSGRQFSNSRSEMNVSTLELGDSALYLCASSSGTGGTDTQYFGPGTRLTVL.